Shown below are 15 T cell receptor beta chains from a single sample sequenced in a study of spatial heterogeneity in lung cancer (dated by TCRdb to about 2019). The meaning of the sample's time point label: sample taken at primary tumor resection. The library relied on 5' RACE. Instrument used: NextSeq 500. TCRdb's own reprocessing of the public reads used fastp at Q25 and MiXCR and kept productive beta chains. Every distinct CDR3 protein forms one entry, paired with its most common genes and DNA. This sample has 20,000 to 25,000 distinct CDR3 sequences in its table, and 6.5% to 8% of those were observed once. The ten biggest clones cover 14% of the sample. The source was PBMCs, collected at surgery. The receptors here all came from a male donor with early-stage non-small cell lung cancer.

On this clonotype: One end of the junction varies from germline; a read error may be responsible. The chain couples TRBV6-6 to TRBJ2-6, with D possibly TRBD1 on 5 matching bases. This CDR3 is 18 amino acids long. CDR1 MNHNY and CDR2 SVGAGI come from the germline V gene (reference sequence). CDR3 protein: CASSFPGPRTSGANVLTF. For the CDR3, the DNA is TGTGCCAGCAGTTTTCCCGGACCCAGGACCTCTGGGGCCAACGTCCTGACTTTT.

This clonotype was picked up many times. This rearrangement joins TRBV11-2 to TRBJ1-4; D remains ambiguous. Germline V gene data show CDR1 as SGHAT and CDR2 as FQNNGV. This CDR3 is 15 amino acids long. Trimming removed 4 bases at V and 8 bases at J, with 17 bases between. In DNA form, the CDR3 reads TGTGCCAGCAGCTCCGTCTCACAGAGTAGGGAAAAACTGTTTTTT. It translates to CASSSVSQSREKLFF. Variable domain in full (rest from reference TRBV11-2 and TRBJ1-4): EAGVAQSPRYKIIEKRQSVAFWCNPISGHATLYWYQQILGQGPKLLIQFQNNGVVDDSQLPKDRFSAERLKGVDSTLKIQPAKLEDSAVYLCASSSVSQSREKLFFGSGTQLSVL.

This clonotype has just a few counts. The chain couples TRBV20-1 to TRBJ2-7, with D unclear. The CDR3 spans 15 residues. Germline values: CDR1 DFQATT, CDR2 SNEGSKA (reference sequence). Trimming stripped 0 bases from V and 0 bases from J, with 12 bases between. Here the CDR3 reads CSARDRAESSYEQYF. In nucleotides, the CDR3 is TGCAGTGCTAGAGATCGGGCGGAGAGCTCCTACGAGCAGTACTTC.

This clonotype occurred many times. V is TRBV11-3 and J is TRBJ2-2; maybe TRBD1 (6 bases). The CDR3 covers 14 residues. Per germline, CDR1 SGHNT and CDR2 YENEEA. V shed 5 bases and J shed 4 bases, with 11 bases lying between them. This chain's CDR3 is CASSMGQSTGELFF. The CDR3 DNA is TGTGCCAGCAGCATGGGACAAAGCACCGGGGAGCTGTTTTTT.

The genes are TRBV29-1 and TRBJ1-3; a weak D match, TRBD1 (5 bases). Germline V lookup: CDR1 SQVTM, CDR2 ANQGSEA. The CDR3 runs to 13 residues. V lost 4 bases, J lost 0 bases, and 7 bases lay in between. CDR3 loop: CSVGGGSGNTIYF. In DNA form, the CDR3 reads TGCAGCGTTGGGGGGGGCTCTGGAAACACCATATATTTT.

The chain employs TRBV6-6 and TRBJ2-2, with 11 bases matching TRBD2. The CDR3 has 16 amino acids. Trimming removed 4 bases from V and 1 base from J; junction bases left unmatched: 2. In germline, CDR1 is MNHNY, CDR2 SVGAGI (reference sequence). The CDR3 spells CASSSGTSGNTGELFF. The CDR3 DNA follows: TGTGCCAGCAGTTCCGGGACTAGCGGGAACACCGGGGAGCTGTTTTTT.

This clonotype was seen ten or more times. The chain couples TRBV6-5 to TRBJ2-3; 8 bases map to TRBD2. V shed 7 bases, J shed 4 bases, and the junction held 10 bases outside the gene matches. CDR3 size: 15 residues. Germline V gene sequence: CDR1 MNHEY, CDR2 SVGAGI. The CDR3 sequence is CASTPHGRGADTQYF. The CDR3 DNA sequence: TGTGCCAGCACCCCTCACGGGCGGGGGGCAGATACGCAGTATTTT.

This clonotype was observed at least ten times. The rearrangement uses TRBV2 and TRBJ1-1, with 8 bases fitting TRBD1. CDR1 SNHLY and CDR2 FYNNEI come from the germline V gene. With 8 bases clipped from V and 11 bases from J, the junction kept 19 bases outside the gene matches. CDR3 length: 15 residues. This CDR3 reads CASRPPWGRGRGAFF. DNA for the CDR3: TGTGCCAGCCGGCCACCGTGGGGCAGGGGGCGCGGGGCTTTCTTT.

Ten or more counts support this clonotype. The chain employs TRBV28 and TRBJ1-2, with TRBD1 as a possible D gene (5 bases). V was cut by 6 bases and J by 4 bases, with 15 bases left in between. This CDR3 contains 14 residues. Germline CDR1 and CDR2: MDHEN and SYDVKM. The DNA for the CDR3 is TGTGCCAGCAGGGGCCTACAGGCAATCTATGGCTACACCTTC. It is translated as CASRGLQAIYGYTF.

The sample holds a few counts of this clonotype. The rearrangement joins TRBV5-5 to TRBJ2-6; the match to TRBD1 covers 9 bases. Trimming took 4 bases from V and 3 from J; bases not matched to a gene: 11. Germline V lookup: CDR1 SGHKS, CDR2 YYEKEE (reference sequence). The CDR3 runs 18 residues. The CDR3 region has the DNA TGTGCCAGCAGCACCGGACAGGGGCGCTCCCTTGGGGCCAACGTCCTGACTTTC. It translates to CASSTGQGRSLGANVLTF. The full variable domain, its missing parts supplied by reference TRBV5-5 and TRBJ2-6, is DAGVTQSPTHLIKTRGQQVTLRCSPISGHKSVSWYQQVLGQGPQFIFQYYEKEERGRGNFPDRFSARQFPNYSSELNVNALLLGDSALYLCASSTGQGRSLGANVLTFGAGSRLTVL.

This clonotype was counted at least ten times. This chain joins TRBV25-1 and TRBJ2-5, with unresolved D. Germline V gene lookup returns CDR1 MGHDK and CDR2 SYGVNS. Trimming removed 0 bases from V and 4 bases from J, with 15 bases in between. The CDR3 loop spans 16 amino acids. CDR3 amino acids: CASSEYGPRNRETQYF. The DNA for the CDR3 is TGTGCCAGCAGTGAATACGGACCCCGCAACCGAGAGACCCAGTACTTC.

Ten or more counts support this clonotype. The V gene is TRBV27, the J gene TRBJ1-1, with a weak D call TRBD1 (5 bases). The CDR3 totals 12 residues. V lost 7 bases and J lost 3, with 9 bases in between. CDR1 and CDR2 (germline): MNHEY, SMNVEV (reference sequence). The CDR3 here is CASKLGDTEAFF. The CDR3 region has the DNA TGTGCCAGCAAGTTGGGGGACACTGAAGCTTTCTTT.

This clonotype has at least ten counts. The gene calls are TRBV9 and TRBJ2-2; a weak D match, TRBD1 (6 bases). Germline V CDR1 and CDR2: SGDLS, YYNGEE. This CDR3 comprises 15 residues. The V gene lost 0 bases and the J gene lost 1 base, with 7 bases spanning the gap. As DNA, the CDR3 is TGTGCCAGCAGCGTAGAACAGGGGAACACCGGGGAGCTGTTTTTT. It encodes CASSVEQGNTGELFF.

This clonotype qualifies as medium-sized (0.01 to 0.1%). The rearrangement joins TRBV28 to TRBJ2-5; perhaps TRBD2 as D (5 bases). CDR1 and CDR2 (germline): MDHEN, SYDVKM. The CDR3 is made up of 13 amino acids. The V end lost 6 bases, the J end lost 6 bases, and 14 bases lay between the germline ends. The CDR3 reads CASRERRGKTQYF. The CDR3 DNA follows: TGTGCCAGCAGAGAACGGAGAGGGAAGACCCAGTACTTC.

The DNA of the CDR3 is TGCAGTGCTAGGGCCGGTTACAATGAGCAGTTCTTC. Translation: CSARAGYNEQFF. The chain is built from TRBV20-1 and TRBJ2-1; no reliable D call. Trimming shortened V by 3 bases and J by 4 bases, and 7 bases separated the two germline ends. The CDR3 extends over 12 amino acids. The germline gives CDR1 DFQATT, CDR2 SNEGSKA (reference sequence).